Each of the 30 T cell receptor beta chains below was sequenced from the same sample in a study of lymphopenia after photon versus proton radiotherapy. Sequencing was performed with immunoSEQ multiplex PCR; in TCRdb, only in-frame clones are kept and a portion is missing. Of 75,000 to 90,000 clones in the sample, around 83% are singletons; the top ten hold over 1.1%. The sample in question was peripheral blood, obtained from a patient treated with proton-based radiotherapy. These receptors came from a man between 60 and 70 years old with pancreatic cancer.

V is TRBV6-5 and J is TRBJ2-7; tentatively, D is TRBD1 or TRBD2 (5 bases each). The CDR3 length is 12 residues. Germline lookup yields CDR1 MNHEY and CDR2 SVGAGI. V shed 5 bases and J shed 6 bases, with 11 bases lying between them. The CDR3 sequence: CASSLPGPEQYF. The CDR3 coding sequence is TGTGCCAGCAGTCTACCGGGGCCCGAGCAGTACTTC.

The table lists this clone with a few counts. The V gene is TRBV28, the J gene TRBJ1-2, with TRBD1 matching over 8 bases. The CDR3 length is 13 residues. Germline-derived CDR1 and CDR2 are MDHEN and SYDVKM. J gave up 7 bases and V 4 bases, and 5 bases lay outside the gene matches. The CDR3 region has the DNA TGTGCCAGCAGTTCCGGACAGGGTGGTGGCTACACCTTC. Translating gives CASSSGQGGGYTF.

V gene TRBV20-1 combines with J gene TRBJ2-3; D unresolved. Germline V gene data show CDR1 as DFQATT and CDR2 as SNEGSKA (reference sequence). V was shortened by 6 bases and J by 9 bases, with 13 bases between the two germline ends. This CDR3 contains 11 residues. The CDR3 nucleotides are TGCAGTGCCCCGCAAGAAGGAACGCAGTATTTT. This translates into CSAPQEGTQYF.

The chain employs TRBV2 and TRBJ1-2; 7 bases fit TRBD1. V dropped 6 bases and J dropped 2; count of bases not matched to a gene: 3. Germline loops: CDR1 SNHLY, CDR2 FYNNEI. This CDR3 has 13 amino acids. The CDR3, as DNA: TGTGCCAGCAGAGGGACAGCGAACTATGGCTACACCTTC. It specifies CASRGTANYGYTF.

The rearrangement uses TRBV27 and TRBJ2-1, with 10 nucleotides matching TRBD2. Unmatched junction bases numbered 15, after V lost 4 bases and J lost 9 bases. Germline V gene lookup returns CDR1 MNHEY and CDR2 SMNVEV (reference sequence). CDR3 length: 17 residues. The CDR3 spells CASSSPRGAGGGPEQFF. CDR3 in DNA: TGTGCCAGCAGTTCTCCCCGGGGAGCGGGGGGGGGACCTGAGCAGTTCTTC.

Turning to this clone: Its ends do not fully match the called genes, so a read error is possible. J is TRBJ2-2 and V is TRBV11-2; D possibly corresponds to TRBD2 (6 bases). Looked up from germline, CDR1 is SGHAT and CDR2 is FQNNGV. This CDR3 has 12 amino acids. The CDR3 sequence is CASGGNSGELFF. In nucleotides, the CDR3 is TGTGCCAGCGGGGGGAACTCCGGGGAGCTGTTTTTT.

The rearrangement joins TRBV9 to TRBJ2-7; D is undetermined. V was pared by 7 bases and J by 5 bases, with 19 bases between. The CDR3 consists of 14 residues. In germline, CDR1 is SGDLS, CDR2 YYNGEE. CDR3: CASSPMGSGDEQYF. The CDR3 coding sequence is TGTGCCAGCTCACCAATGGGGTCGGGCGACGAGCAGTACTTC.

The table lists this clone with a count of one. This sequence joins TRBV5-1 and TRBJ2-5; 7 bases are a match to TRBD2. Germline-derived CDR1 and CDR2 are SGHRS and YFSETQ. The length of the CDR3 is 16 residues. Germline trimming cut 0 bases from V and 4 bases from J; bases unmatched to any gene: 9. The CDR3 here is CASSLGASGRGETQYF. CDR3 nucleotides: TGCGCCAGCAGCTTGGGGGCTAGCGGAAGAGGAGAGACCCAGTACTTC.

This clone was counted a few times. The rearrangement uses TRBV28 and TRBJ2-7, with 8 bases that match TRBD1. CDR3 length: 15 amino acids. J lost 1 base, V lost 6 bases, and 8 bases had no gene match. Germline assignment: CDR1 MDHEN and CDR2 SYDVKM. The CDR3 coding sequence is TGTGCCAGCAGGATTGACAGGGGACGATCCTACGAGCAGTACTTC. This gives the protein CASRIDRGRSYEQYF.

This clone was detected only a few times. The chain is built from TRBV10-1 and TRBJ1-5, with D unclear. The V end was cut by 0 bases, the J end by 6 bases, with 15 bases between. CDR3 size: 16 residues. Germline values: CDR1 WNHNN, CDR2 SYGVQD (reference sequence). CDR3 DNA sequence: TGCGCCAGCAGTGAGTCAGGCCCGAGTGATGGTCAGCCCCAGCATTTT. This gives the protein CASSESGPSDGQPQHF.

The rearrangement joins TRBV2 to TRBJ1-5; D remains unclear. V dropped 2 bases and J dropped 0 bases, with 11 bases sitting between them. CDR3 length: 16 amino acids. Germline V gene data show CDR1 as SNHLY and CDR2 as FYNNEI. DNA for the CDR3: TGTGCCAGCAGTGAAATTATGGCTTATAGCAATCAGCCCCAGCATTTT. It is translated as CASSEIMAYSNQPQHF.

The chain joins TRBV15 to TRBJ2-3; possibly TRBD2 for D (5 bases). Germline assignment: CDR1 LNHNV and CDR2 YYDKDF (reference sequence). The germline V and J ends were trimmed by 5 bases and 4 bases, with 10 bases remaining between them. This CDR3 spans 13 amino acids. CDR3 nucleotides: TGTGCCACCAGCCCCTGGACTTCAGATACGCAGTATTTT. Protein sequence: CATSPWTSDTQYF.

CDR3 bases: TGTGCCAGCAGCGACATACTTACAGGAAACACCATATATTTT. This sequence encodes CASSDILTGNTIYF. This chain links TRBV5-4 with TRBJ1-3; D unclear. This CDR3 has 14 amino acids. Germline loops: CDR1 SGHNT, CDR2 YYREEE (reference sequence). V lost 4 bases and J lost 4, with 12 bases in between.

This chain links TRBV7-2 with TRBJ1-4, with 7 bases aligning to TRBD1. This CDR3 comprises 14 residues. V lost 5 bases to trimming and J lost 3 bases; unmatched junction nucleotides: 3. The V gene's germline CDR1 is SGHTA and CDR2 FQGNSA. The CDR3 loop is CASSAGGSNEKLFF. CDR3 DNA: TGTGCCAGCAGCGCAGGGGGTTCTAATGAAAAACTGTTTTTT.

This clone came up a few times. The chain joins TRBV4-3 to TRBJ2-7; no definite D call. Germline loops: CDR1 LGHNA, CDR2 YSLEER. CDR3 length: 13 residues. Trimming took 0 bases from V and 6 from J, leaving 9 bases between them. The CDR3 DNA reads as TGCGCCAGCAGCCAAGATCCGCCATCCGAGCAGTACTTC. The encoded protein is CASSQDPPSEQYF.

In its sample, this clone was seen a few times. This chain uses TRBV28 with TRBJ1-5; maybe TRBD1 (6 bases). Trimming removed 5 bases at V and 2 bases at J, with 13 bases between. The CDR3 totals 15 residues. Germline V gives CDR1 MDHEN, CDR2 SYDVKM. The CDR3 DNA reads TGTGCCAGCAGTCCGGGGGCGCGGGGCAATCAGCCCCAGCATTTT. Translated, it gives CASSPGARGNQPQHF.

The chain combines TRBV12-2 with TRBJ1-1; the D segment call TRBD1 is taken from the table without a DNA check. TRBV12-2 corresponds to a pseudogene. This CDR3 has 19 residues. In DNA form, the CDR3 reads TGTGCAAGTCGCTTACCCCAGGGGCCGGCGGCAGGAGGTATTTCGTGGGCTTTCTTT. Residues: CASRLPQGPAAGGISWAFF.

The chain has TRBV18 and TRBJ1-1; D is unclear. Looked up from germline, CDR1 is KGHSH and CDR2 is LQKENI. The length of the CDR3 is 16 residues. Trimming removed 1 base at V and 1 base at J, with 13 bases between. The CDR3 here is CASSPQTLRRNTEAFF. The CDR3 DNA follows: TGTGCCAGCTCACCACAGACCTTACGCAGGAACACTGAAGCTTTCTTT.

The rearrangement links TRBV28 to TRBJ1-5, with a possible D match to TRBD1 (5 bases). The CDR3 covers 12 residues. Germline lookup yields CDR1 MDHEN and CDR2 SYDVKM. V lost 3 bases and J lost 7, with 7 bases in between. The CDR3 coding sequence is TGTGCCAGCAGTTTCGGGACCCAGCCCCAGCATTTT. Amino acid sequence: CASSFGTQPQHF.

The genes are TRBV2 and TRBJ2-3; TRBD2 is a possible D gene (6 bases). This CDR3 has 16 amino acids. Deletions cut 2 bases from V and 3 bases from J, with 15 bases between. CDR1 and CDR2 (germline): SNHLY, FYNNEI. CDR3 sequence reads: CASSEWGVGMTDTQYF. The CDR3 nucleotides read TGTGCCAGCAGTGAATGGGGGGTTGGTATGACAGATACGCAGTATTTT. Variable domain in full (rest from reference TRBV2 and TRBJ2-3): EPEVTQTPSHQVTQMGQEVILRCVPISNHLYFYWYRQILGQKVEFLVSFYNNEISEKSEIFDDQFSVERPDGSNFTLKIRSTKLEDSAMYFCASSEWGVGMTDTQYFGPGTRLTVL.

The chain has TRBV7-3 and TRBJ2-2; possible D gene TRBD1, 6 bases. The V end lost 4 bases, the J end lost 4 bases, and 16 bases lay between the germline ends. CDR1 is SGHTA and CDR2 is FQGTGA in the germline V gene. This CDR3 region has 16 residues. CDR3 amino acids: CASSSTGQILTGELFF. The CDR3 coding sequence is TGTGCCAGCAGCTCCACCGGACAGATACTCACCGGGGAGCTGTTTTTT. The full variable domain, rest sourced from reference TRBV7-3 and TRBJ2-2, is GAGVSQTPSNKVTEKGKYVELRCDPISGHTALYWYRQSLGQGPEFLIYFQGTGAADDSGLPNDRFFAVRPEGSVSTLKIQRTERGDSAVYLCASSSTGQILTGELFFGEGSRLTVL.

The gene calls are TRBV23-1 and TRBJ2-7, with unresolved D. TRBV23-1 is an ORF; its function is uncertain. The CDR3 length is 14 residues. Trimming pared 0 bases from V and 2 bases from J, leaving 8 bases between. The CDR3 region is CASSQSFVTYEQYF. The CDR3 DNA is TGCGCCAGCAGTCAATCTTTCGTTACCTACGAGCAGTACTTC.

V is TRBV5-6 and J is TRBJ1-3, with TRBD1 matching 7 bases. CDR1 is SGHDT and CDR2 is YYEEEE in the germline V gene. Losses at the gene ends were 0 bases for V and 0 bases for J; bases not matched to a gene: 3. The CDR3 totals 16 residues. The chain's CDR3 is CASSLDRGSSGNTIYF. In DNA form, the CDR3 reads TGTGCCAGCAGCTTGGACAGGGGTTCCTCTGGAAACACCATATATTTT.

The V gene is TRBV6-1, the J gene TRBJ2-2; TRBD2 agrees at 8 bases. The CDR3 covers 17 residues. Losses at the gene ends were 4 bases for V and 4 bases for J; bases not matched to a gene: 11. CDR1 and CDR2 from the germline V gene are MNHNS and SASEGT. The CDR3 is CASSVLDGGGGTGELFF. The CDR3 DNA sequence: TGTGCCAGCAGTGTACTCGACGGGGGGGGTGGCACCGGGGAGCTGTTTTTT.

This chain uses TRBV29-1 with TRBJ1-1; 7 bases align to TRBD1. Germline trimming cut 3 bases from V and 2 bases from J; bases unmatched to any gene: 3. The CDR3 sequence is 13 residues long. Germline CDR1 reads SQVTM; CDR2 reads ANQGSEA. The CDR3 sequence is CSVDRQGNTEAFF. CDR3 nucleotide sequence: TGCAGCGTTGACCGACAGGGAAACACTGAAGCTTTCTTT. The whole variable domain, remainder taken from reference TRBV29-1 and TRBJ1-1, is SAVISQKPSRDICQRGTSLTIQCQVDSQVTMMFWYRQQPGQSLTLIATANQGSEATYESGFVIDKFPISRPNLTFSTLTVSNMSPEDSSIYLCSVDRQGNTEAFFGQGTRLTVV.

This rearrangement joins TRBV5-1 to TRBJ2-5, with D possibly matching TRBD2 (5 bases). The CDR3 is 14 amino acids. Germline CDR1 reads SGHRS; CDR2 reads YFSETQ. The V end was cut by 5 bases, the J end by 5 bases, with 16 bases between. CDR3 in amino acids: CASRQSPRGETQYF. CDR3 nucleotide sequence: TGCGCCAGCAGACAGAGCCCACGAGGGGAGACCCAGTACTTC. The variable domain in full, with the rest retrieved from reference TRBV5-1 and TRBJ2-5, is KAGVTQTPRYLIKTRGQQVTLSCSPISGHRSVSWYQQTPGQGLQFLFEYFSETQRNKGNFPGRFSGRQFSNSRSEMNVSTLELGDSALYLCASRQSPRGETQYFGPGTRLLVL.

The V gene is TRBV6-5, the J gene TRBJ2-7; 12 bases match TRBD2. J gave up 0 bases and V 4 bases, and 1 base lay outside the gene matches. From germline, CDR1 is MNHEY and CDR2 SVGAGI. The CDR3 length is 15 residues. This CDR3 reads CASSSSGRASYEQYF. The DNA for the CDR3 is TGTGCCAGCAGTTCTAGCGGGAGGGCCTCCTACGAGCAGTACTTC.

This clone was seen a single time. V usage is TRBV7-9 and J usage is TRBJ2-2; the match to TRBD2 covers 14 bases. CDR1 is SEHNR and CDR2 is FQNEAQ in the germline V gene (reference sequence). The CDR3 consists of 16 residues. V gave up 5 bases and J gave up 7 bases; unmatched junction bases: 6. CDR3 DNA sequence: TGTGCCAGCAGCCCTGGGACTAGCGGGAGAGTCGGGGAGCTGTTTTTT. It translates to CASSPGTSGRVGELFF.

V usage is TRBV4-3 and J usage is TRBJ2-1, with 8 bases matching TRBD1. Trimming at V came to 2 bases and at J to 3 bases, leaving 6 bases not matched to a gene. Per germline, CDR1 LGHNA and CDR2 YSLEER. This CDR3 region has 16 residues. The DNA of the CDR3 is TGCGCCAGCAGCCAATCGGACAGGGTGGGCTACAATGAGCAGTTCTTC. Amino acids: CASSQSDRVGYNEQFF.

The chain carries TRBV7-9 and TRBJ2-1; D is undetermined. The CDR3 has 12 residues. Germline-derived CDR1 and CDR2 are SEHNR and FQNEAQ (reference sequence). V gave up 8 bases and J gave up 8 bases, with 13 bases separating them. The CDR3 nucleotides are TGTGCCAGCGGTCAGGAGTTCGATGAGCAGTTCTTC. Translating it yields CASGQEFDEQFF.